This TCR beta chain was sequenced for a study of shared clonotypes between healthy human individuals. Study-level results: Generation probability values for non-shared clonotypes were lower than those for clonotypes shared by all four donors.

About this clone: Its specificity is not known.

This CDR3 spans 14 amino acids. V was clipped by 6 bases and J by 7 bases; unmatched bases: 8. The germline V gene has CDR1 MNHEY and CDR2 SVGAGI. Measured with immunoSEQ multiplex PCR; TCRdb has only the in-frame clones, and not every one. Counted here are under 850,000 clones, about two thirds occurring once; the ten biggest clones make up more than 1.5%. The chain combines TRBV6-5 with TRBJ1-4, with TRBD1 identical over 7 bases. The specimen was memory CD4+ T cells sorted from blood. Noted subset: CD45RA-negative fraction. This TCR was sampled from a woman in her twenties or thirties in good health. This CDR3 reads CASSPQRQGEKLFF. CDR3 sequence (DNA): TGTGCCAGCAGCCCTCAGCGACAGGGTGAAAAACTGTTTTTT.